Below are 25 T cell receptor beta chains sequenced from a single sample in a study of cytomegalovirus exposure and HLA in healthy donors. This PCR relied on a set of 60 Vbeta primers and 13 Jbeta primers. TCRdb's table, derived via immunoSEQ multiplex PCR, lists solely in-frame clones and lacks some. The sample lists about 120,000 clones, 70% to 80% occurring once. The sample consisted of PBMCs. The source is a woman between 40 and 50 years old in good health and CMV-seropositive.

CDR3 sequence reads: CASSDVSGGSPLHF. DNA of the CDR3: TGTGCCAGCAGTGACGTGTCAGGGGGATCACCCCTCCACTTT. V gene TRBV6-4 combines with J gene TRBJ1-6, with 7 nucleotides matching TRBD1. This CDR3 is 14 amino acids long. Trimming cost V 2 bases and J 10 bases; bases outside gene matches: 5. Germline CDR1 reads MRHNA; CDR2 reads SNTAGT.

CDR3 protein: CASKPAGVSYEQYF. As DNA, the CDR3 is TGTGCCAGCAAGCCAGCGGGCGTCTCCTACGAGCAGTACTTC. V and J are TRBV2 and TRBJ2-7, with a possible D match to TRBD2 (6 bases). The length of the CDR3 is 14 residues. In germline, CDR1 is SNHLY, CDR2 FYNNEI. V was trimmed by 7 bases and J by 0 bases, leaving 13 bases between them.

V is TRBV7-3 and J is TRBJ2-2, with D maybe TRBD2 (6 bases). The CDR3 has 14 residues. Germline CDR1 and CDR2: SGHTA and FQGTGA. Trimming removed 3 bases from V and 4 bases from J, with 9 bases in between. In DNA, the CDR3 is TGTGCCAGCAGCTTGGGCGGGGCCACCGGGGAGCTGTTTTTT. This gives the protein CASSLGGATGELFF. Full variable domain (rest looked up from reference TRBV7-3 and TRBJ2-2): GAGVSQTPSNKVTEKGKYVELRCDPISGHTALYWYRQSLGQGPEFLIYFQGTGAADDSGLPNDRFFAVRPEGSVSTLKIQRTERGDSAVYLCASSLGGATGELFFGEGSRLTVL.

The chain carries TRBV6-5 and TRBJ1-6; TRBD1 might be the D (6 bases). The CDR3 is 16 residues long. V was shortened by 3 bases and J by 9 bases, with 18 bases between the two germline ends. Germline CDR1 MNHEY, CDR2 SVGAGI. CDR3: CASSYIVVRGGSPLHF. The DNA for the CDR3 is TGTGCCAGCAGTTATATAGTAGTAAGGGGGGGTTCACCCCTCCACTTT.

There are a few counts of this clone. The CDR3 region is CASSPPGVETQYF. CDR3 DNA sequence: TGTGCCAGCAGTCCTCCGGGAGTGGAGACCCAGTACTTC. The chain joins TRBV6-1 to TRBJ2-5; maybe TRBD2 (6 bases). Germline-derived CDR1 and CDR2 are MNHNS and SASEGT. CDR3 length equals 13 residues. The V gene lost 5 bases and the J gene lost 5 bases, with 12 bases spanning the gap.

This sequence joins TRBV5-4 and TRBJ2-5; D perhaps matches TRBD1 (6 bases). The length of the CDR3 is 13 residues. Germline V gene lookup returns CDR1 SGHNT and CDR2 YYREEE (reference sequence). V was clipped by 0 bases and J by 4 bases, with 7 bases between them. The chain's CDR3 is CASSLGRGETQYF. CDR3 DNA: TGTGCCAGCAGCTTGGGCAGGGGAGAGACCCAGTACTTC.

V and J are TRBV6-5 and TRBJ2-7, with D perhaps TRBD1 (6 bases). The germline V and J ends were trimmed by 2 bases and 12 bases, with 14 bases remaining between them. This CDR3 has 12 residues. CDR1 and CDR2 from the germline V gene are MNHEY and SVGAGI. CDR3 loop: CASSYRDRLGYF. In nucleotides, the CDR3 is TGTGCCAGCAGTTACCGCGACAGGCTTGGGTACTTC.

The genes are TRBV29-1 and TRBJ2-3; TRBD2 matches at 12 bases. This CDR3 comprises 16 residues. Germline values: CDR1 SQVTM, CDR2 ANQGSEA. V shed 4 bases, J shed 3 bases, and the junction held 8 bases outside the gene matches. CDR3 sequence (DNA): TGCAGCGTTGTGTCAGGGACTAGCGGGTTTACAGATACGCAGTATTTT. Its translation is CSVVSGTSGFTDTQYF.

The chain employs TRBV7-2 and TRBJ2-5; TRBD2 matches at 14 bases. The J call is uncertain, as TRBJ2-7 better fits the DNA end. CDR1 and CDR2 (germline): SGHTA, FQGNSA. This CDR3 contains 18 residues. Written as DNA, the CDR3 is TGTGCCAGCAGCTGGGGGACTAGCGGGAGTTCCCTCAACTACGAGCAGTACTTC. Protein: CASSWGTSGSSLNYEQYF.

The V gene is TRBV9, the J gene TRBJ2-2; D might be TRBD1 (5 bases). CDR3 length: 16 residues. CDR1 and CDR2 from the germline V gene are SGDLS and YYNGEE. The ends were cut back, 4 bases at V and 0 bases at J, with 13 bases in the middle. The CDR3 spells CASSLSAGTNTGELFF. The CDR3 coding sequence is TGTGCCAGCAGCCTCAGCGCAGGGACGAACACCGGGGAGCTGTTTTTT.

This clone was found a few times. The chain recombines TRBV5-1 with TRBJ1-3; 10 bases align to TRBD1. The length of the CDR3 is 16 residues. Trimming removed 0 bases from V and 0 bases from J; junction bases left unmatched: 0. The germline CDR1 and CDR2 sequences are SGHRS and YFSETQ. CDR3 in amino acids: CASSLGTGGSGNTIYF. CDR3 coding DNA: TGCGCCAGCAGCTTGGGGACAGGGGGCTCTGGAAACACCATATATTTT. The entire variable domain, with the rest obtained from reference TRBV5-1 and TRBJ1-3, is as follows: KAGVTQTPRYLIKTRGQQVTLSCSPISGHRSVSWYQQTPGQGLQFLFEYFSETQRNKGNFPGRFSGRQFSNSRSEMNVSTLELGDSALYLCASSLGTGGSGNTIYFGEGSWLTVV.

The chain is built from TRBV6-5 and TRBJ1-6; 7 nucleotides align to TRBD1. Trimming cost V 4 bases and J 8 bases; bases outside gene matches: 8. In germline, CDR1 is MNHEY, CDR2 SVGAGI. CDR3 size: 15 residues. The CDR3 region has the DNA TGTGCCAGCAGTTTGTCTGAACAGGGGCATTCACCCCTCCACTTT. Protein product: CASSLSEQGHSPLHF.

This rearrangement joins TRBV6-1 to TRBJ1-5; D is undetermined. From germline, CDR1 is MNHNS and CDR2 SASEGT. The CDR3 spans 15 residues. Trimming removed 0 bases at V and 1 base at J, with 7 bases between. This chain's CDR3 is CASSEAGGSNQPQHF. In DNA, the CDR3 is TGTGCCAGCAGTGAAGCCGGAGGGAGCAATCAGCCCCAGCATTTT.

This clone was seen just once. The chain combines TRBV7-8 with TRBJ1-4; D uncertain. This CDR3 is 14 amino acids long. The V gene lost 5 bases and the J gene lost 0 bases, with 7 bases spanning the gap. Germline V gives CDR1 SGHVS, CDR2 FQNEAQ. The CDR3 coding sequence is TGTGCCAGCAGCCCTGTTGCAACTAATGAAAAACTGTTTTTT. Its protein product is CASSPVATNEKLFF. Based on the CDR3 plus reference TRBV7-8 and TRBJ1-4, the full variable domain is GAGVSQSPRYKVAKRGQDVALRCDPISGHVSLFWYQQALGQGPEFLTYFQNEAQLDKSGLPSDRFFAERPEGSVSTLKIQRTQQEDSAVYLCASSPVATNEKLFFGSGTQLSVL.

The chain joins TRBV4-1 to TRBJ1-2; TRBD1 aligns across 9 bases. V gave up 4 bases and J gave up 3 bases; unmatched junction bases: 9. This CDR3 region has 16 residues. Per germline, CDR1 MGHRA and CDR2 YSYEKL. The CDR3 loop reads CASSPGTGPVDYGYTF. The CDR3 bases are TGCGCCAGCAGCCCCGGGACAGGGCCGGTAGACTATGGCTACACCTTC.

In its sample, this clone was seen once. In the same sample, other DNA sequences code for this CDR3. CDR3 nucleotides: TGTGCCTGGGAGCCGGGACAGAATACGCAGTATTTT. Protein: CAWEPGQNTQYF. This chain links TRBV30 with TRBJ2-3, with 7 bases lining up with TRBD1. Per the germline V gene, CDR1 is GTSNPN and CDR2 is SVGIG (reference sequence). The CDR3 is made up of 12 amino acids. Trimming at V came to 5 bases and at J to 7 bases, leaving 6 bases not matched to a gene.

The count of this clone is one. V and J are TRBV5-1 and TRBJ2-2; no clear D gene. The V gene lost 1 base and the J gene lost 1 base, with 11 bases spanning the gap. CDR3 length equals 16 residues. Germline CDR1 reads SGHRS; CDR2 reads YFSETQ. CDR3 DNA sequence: TGCGCCAGCAGCTTGTCTCCGGCAGGGAACACCGGGGAGCTGTTTTTT. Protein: CASSLSPAGNTGELFF.

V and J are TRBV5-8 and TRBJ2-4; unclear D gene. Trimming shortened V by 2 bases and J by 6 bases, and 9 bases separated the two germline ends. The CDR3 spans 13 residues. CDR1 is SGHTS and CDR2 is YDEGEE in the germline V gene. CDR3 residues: CASSFLGPNIQYF. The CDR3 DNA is TGTGCCAGCAGCTTTTTGGGCCCAAACATTCAGTACTTC.

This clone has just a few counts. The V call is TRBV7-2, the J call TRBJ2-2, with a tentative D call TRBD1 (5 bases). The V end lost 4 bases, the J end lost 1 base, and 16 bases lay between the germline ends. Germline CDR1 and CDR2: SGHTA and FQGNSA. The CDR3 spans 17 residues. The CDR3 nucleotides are TGTGCCAGCAGCTCCGTGGGGCGGTCTGGGAACACCGGGGAGCTGTTTTTT. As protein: CASSSVGRSGNTGELFF. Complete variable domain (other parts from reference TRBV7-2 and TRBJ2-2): GAGVSQSPSNKVTEKGKDVELRCDPISGHTALYWYRQSLGQGLEFLIYFQGNSAPDKSGLPSDRFSAERTGGSVSTLTIQRTQQEDSAVYLCASSSVGRSGNTGELFFGEGSRLTVL.

CDR3 DNA: TGTGCCAGTAGTATAGATGCCACAGGGACCCCTGAAGCTTTCTTT. This codes for CASSIDATGTPEAFF. The chain couples TRBV19 to TRBJ1-1, with D tentatively TRBD1 (6 bases). Trimming took 0 bases from V and 6 from J, leaving 14 bases between them. CDR1 LNHDA and CDR2 SQIVND come from the germline V gene (reference sequence). The CDR3 runs 15 residues.

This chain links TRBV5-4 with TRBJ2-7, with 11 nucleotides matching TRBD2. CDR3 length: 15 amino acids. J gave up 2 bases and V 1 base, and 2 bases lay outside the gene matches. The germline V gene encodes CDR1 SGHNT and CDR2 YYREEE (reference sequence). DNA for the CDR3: TGTGCCAGCAGCTTGATTAGCGGGAGGGCCTACGAGCAGTACTTC. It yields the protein CASSLISGRAYEQYF.

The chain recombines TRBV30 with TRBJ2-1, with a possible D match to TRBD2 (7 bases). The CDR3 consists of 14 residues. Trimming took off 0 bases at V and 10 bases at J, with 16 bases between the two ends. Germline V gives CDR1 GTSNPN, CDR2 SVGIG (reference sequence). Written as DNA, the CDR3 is TGTGCCTGGAGTGTAGGGGGAGGGGGGGAGGAGCAGTTCTTC. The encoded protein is CAWSVGGGGEEQFF. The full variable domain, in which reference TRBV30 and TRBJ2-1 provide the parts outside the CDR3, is SQTIHQWPATLVQPVGSPLSLECTVEGTSNPNLYWYRQAAGRGLQLLFYSVGIGQISSEVPQNLSASRPQDRQFILSSKKLLLSDSGFYLCAWSVGGGGEEQFFGPGTRLTVL.

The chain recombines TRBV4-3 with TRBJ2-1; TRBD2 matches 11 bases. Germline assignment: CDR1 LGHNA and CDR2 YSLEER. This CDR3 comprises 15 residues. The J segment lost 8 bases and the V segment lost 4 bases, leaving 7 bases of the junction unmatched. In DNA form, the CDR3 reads TGCGCCAGCAGCCTGGGACTAGCGGTTGGTGATGAGCAGTTCTTC. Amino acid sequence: CASSLGLAVGDEQFF.

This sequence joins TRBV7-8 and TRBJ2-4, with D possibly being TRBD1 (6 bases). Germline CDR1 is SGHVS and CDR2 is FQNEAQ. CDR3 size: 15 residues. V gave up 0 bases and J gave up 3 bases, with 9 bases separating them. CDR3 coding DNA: TGTGCCAGCAGCTTAGCGGGGGCACACAAAAACATTCAGTACTTC. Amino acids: CASSLAGAHKNIQYF.

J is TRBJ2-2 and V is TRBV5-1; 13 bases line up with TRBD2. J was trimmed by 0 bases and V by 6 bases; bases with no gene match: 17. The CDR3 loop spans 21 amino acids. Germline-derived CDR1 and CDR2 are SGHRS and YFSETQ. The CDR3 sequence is CASTLPQTSGGPSTNTGELFF. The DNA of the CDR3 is TGCGCCAGCACCTTACCCCAGACTAGCGGGGGGCCGTCCACGAACACCGGGGAGCTGTTTTTT.